Shown below are 7 T cell receptor beta chains from a single sample sequenced in a study of blood T cell repertoires in COVID-19. TCRdb's copy holds only in-frame clones and misses some; the assay was immunoSEQ multiplex PCR. Among tens of thousands of clones, approximately 80% were seen once, and the ten largest hold 2.5% to 3%. The specimen sequenced was peripheral blood. The receptors were gathered from an elderly man with active or convalescent COVID-19.

The CDR3 sequence is CASSGQISNQPQHF. The CDR3 nucleotides are TGTGCCAGCAGTGGCCAGATTAGCAATCAGCCCCAGCATTTT. The rearrangement links TRBV6-2 or TRBV6-3 to TRBJ1-5, with unresolved D. Trimming removed 5 bases at V and 0 bases at J, with 8 bases between. CDR1 is MNHEY and CDR2 is SVGEGT in the germline V gene. This CDR3 region has 14 residues.

The V call is TRBV28, the J call TRBJ1-1; maybe TRBD1 (5 bases). The CDR3 is 13 residues long. Trimming cost V 6 bases and J 9 bases, with 17 bases left between them. Germline loops: CDR1 MDHEN, CDR2 SYDVKM. The CDR3 region is CASSKSGTIQAFF. CDR3 in DNA: TGTGCCAGCAGCAAAAGCGGGACCATTCAAGCTTTCTTT.

The CDR3 nucleotides are TGTGCCAGCAGCTTGCTCGGGGGGCCCAGGGCCAACTATGGCTACACCTTC. Translation: CASSLLGGPRANYGYTF. The chain has TRBV5-5 and TRBJ1-2; tentative D call: TRBD1 (6 bases). This CDR3 comprises 17 residues. Between the trimmed V and J ends, which lost 1 base and 2 bases, there was a span of 18 bases. Germline CDR1 SGHKS, CDR2 YYEKEE (reference sequence). Filled out from reference TRBV5-5 and TRBJ1-2, the complete variable domain reads DAGVTQSPTHLIKTRGQQVTLRCSPISGHKSVSWYQQVLGQGPQFIFQYYEKEERGRGNFPDRFSARQFPNYSSELNVNALLLGDSALYLCASSLLGGPRANYGYTFGSGTRLTVV.

The rearrangement links TRBV10-3 to TRBJ1-6; TRBD1 is a possible D gene (5 bases). The V end lost 4 bases, the J end lost 8 bases, and 9 bases lay between the germline ends. The CDR3 extends over 13 amino acids. Germline CDR1 ENHRY, CDR2 SYGVKD. The CDR3 loop reads CAISVGRDSPLHF. The CDR3 coding sequence is TGTGCCATCAGTGTAGGCAGGGATTCACCCCTCCACTTT.

The chain employs TRBV10-1 and TRBJ1-6, with D tentatively TRBD1 (6 bases). V was clipped by 3 bases and J by 5 bases, with 11 bases between them. Germline CDR1 WNHNN, CDR2 SYGVQD (reference sequence). The CDR3 extends over 15 amino acids. CDR3 sequence (DNA): TGCGCCAGCAGTGACGGGACACTGGATAATTCACCCCTCCACTTT. Translated, it gives CASSDGTLDNSPLHF.

The chain links TRBV6-2 or TRBV6-3 to TRBJ2-7; 8 bases align to TRBD1. V was pared by 5 bases and J by 2 bases, with 5 bases of the junction left unmatched. The CDR3 contains 14 residues. CDR1 MNHEY and CDR2 SVGEGT come from the germline V gene. The chain's CDR3 is CASSPGQAPYEQYF. In DNA, the CDR3 is TGTGCCAGCAGTCCGGGACAGGCCCCCTACGAGCAGTACTTC.

The chain couples TRBV10-2 to TRBJ2-1; weak D call: TRBD2 (6 bases). This CDR3 region has 14 residues. Per the germline V gene, CDR1 is WSHSY and CDR2 is SAAADI. The ends were cut back, 0 bases at V and 4 bases at J, with 7 bases in the middle. The CDR3 protein is CASSESGGYNEQFF. The CDR3, as DNA: TGCGCCAGCAGTGAGTCAGGAGGGTACAATGAGCAGTTCTTC.